A single sample gave rise to the 27 T cell receptor beta chains below, sequenced in a study of shared clonotypes between healthy human individuals. Some clones are missing from TCRdb's copy, which holds only in-frame ones; the method was immunoSEQ multiplex PCR. The repertoire holds about 2.4 million clones, with more than 85% as singletons. The sample consisted of naive CD4+ T cells from PBMCs. Subset reported: CD45RA+ positively selected. The origin of the receptors is a man aged 18-30 years in good health. Some clones in this sample may be carry-over from other donors' samples.

V usage is TRBV7-8 and J usage is TRBJ1-1; D may be TRBD1 (5 bases). Trimming shortened V by 5 bases and J by 10 bases, and 23 bases separated the two germline ends. The CDR3 spans 15 residues. Germline CDR1 is SGHVS and CDR2 is FQNEAQ. The CDR3 sequence is CASSPLGPLDLGAFF. The CDR3 DNA sequence: TGTGCCAGCAGCCCCCTGGGGCCGTTAGACCTGGGAGCTTTCTTT.

The chain couples TRBV5-5 to TRBJ1-4; D uncertain. The CDR3 is 13 residues long. Germline lookup yields CDR1 SGHKS and CDR2 YYEKEE (reference sequence). V dropped 1 base and J dropped 14 bases, with 15 bases sitting between them. The CDR3 DNA follows: TGTGCCAGCAGCTTGATATCGTCGGCCCCCCTGTTTTTT. Residues: CASSLISSAPLFF.

The genes are TRBV28 and TRBJ1-2, with D possibly matching TRBD1 (5 bases). There are 12 residues in the CDR3. Per the germline V gene, CDR1 is MDHEN and CDR2 is SYDVKM. V was clipped by 11 bases and J by 0 bases, with 10 bases between them. CDR3 region: CAGSTANYGYTF. In DNA form, the CDR3 reads TGTGCCGGCTCGACAGCTAACTATGGCTACACCTTC.

The chain is built from TRBV6-5 and TRBJ1-3; D not resolved. Germline lookup yields CDR1 MNHEY and CDR2 SVGAGI. Deletions cut 6 bases from V and 0 bases from J, with 9 bases between. The CDR3 is 14 amino acids. For the CDR3, the DNA is TGTGCCAGCAGGGACCGGGCCTCTGGAAACACCATATATTTT. Protein: CASRDRASGNTIYF.

The CDR3 sequence is CASSGKFGEQYF. The CDR3 DNA reads as TGTGCCAGCAGTGGGAAGTTCGGCGAGCAGTACTTC. The chain recombines TRBV6-1 with TRBJ2-7; D gene uncertain. Per the germline V gene, CDR1 is MNHNS and CDR2 is SASEGT. V was cut by 4 bases and J by 6 bases, with 10 bases left in between. The CDR3 consists of 12 residues.

In DNA form, the CDR3 reads TGTGCCAGCAGCGAGAGGGCGGGACTAGCGGGAGAGGGGTCCTACGAGCAGTACTTC. Translated: CASSERAGLAGEGSYEQYF. The rearrangement uses TRBV7-2 and TRBJ2-7; the match to TRBD2 covers 14 bases. Germline V gene sequence: CDR1 SGHTA, CDR2 FQGNSA. The CDR3 has 19 residues. J gave up 1 base and V 5 bases, and 13 bases lay outside the gene matches.

This clone was seen just once. This chain links TRBV5-1 with TRBJ2-7, with no clear D. This CDR3 contains 13 residues. Germline V CDR1 and CDR2: SGHRS, YFSETQ. Trimming shortened V by 10 bases and J by 3 bases, and 17 bases separated the two germline ends. The CDR3 is CASTRQTGYEQYF. CDR3 nucleotides: TGCGCCTCTACAAGGCAAACCGGCTACGAGCAGTACTTC.

This clone was found once. CDR3 coding DNA: TGCGCCAGCAGCGCCGGGGCAGCCGGACCGGGGGAGCAGTACTTC. Translated, it gives CASSAGAAGPGEQYF. The gene calls are TRBV5-1 and TRBJ2-7; D possibly matches TRBD1 or TRBD2 (5 bases each). The germline V and J ends were trimmed by 4 bases and 7 bases, with 21 bases remaining between them. This CDR3 region has 15 residues. Germline lookup yields CDR1 SGHRS and CDR2 YFSETQ.

V and J are TRBV19 and TRBJ1-2; no definite D call. Trimming removed 7 bases from V and 2 bases from J, with 17 bases in between. The germline V gene has CDR1 LNHDA and CDR2 SQIVND (reference sequence). This CDR3 is built from 15 residues. The CDR3 here is CASTLSAHPNYGYTF. For the CDR3, the DNA is TGTGCCAGTACCCTTTCAGCCCATCCCAACTATGGCTACACCTTC.

This sequence joins TRBV28 and TRBJ2-1, with 12 bases identical to TRBD2. From germline, CDR1 is MDHEN and CDR2 SYDVKM. Trimming cost V 5 bases and J 6 bases; bases outside gene matches: 8. The CDR3 length is 16 residues. DNA for the CDR3: TGTGCCAGCAGTCCCAGACTAGCGGGAGCGGGCAATGAGCAGTTCTTC. Its translation: CASSPRLAGAGNEQFF.

This clone has only one observation. This chain joins TRBV9 and TRBJ2-4; TRBD2 agrees at 9 bases. The V segment lost 4 bases and the J segment 8 bases; nucleotides outside the gene matches: 7. From germline, CDR1 is SGDLS and CDR2 YYNGEE. There are 14 residues in the CDR3. In DNA, the CDR3 is TGTGCCAGCAGCCCGCAGGGCGGGGGGGACATTCAGTACTTC. The encoded protein is CASSPQGGGDIQYF.

The rearrangement links TRBV7-6 to TRBJ2-1; a possible D gene is TRBD2 (5 bases). The ends were cut back, 1 base at V and 4 bases at J, with 11 bases in the middle. Per germline, CDR1 SGHVS and CDR2 FNYEAQ. The CDR3 loop spans 15 amino acids. DNA of the CDR3: TGTGCCAGCAGCTTAGACCGCGCGGGTTACAATGAGCAGTTCTTC. It is translated as CASSLDRAGYNEQFF. Full variable domain (outside the CDR3, taken from reference TRBV7-6 and TRBJ2-1): GAGVSQSPRYKVTKRGQDVALRCDPISGHVSLYWYRQALGQGPEFLTYFNYEAQQDKSGLPNDRFSAERPEGSISTLTIQRTEQRDSAMYRCASSLDRAGYNEQFFGPGTRLTVL.

The chain links TRBV10-3 to TRBJ1-5, with D possibly matching TRBD1 (5 bases). This CDR3 contains 16 residues. Germline CDR1 reads ENHRY; CDR2 reads SYGVKD. V gave up 5 bases and J gave up 6 bases, with 20 bases separating them. The CDR3 nucleotides read TGTGCCATCAGTCAAACCAGGGCAGGGAGGATTCAGCCCCAGCATTTT. Translating gives CAISQTRAGRIQPQHF.

This chain joins TRBV11-2 and TRBJ2-7; D is ambiguous. The CDR3 extends over 12 amino acids. CDR1 and CDR2 from the germline V gene are SGHAT and FQNNGV. V was clipped by 5 bases and J by 3 bases, with 8 bases between them. CDR3 in amino acids: CASSALVYEQYF. CDR3 DNA sequence: TGTGCCAGCAGCGCCCTAGTCTACGAGCAGTACTTC.

This chain links TRBV19 with TRBJ2-2; no definite D call. V dropped 7 bases and J dropped 2 bases, with 11 bases sitting between them. Germline CDR1 LNHDA, CDR2 SQIVND (reference sequence). The CDR3 extends over 14 amino acids. The CDR3 DNA reads TGTGCCAGTAAAGCCGACCATAACACCGGGGAGCTGTTTTTT. This encodes CASKADHNTGELFF.

The chain uses TRBV2 and TRBJ2-2; D ambiguous. CDR3 size: 13 residues. Germline assignment: CDR1 SNHLY and CDR2 FYNNEI. Trimming pared 3 bases from V and 7 bases from J, leaving 9 bases between. The CDR3 DNA follows: TGTGCCAGCAGTGAGGAGCGTGGCGGGGAGCTGTTTTTT. Translation: CASSEERGGELFF. The variable domain in full, completed from reference TRBV2 and TRBJ2-2, reads EPEVTQTPSHQVTQMGQEVILRCVPISNHLYFYWYRQILGQKVEFLVSFYNNEISEKSEIFDDQFSVERPDGSNFTLKIRSTKLEDSAMYFCASSEERGGELFFGEGSRLTVL.

The V call is TRBV5-4, the J call TRBJ2-2; no firm D call. Germline V lookup: CDR1 SGHNT, CDR2 YYREEE (reference sequence). The V gene lost 4 bases and the J gene lost 7 bases, with 5 bases spanning the gap. The CDR3 has 11 amino acids. DNA of the CDR3: TGTGCCAGCAGCCGGAGCGGGGAGCTGTTTTTT. It translates to CASSRSGELFF. Based on the CDR3 plus reference TRBV5-4 and TRBJ2-2, the full variable domain is ETGVTQSPTHLIKTRGQQVTLRCSSQSGHNTVSWYQQALGQGPQFIFQYYREEENGRGNFPPRFSGLQFPNYSSELNVNALELDDSALYLCASSRSGELFFGEGSRLTVL.

This chain links TRBV10-3 with TRBJ2-1; weak D call: TRBD2 (5 bases). Germline V gene lookup returns CDR1 ENHRY and CDR2 SYGVKD. This CDR3 region has 15 residues. V gave up 10 bases and J gave up 0 bases, with 16 bases separating them. CDR3 amino acids: CATRIAPLSYNEQFF. The CDR3 DNA follows: TGTGCCACCCGAATAGCGCCCCTCTCCTACAATGAGCAGTTCTTC.

V gene TRBV7-9 combines with J gene TRBJ1-3, with unresolved D. CDR1 is SEHNR, CDR2 FQNEAQ, per germline (reference sequence). Deletions cut 4 bases from V and 2 bases from J, with 9 bases between. The CDR3 sequence is 14 residues long. Here the CDR3 reads CASSYLTTGNTIYF. The CDR3 DNA sequence: TGTGCCAGCAGCTACCTTACAACTGGAAACACCATATATTTT.

The V gene is TRBV6-4, the J gene TRBJ2-3; TRBD2 matches 7 bases. J was trimmed by 4 bases and V by 8 bases; bases with no gene match: 12. Germline V lookup: CDR1 MRHNA, CDR2 SNTAGT. The CDR3 has 15 amino acids. CDR3 bases: TGTGCCAGCCCCTGCTGGGAGGGTTGTGCAGATACGCAGTATTTT. Protein product: CASPCWEGCADTQYF.

The chain links TRBV5-1 to TRBJ2-5, with a weak D call TRBD1 (6 bases). V was clipped by 5 bases and J by 0 bases, with 20 bases between them. The CDR3 sequence is 17 residues long. CDR1 is SGHRS and CDR2 is YFSETQ in the germline V gene. The CDR3 DNA follows: TGCGCCAGCAGGGAATGGGACACCACCGCGTACCAAGAGACCCAGTACTTC. It is translated as CASREWDTTAYQETQYF.

The V gene is TRBV28, the J gene TRBJ1-5; no reliable D call. Trimming shortened V by 1 base and J by 9 bases, and 10 bases separated the two germline ends. The germline CDR1 and CDR2 sequences are MDHEN and SYDVKM. The CDR3 is 13 amino acids. The CDR3 region is CASSLLAVVPQHF. Written as DNA, the CDR3 is TGTGCCAGCAGTTTATTGGCTGTCGTGCCCCAGCATTTT.

The V and J genes are TRBV25-1 and TRBJ1-2, with 7 bases matching TRBD1. CDR1 and CDR2 (germline): MGHDK, SYGVNS. The CDR3 covers 15 residues. V trimming: 1 base; J trimming: 8 bases; junction bases outside the gene matches: 10. The CDR3, as DNA: TGTGCCAGCAGTGAATCGACCGACAGGGCGCGAGGCTACACCTTC. Translation gives CASSESTDRARGYTF.

The V gene is TRBV5-1, the J gene TRBJ2-1; D remains ambiguous. Between the trimmed V and J ends, which lost 0 bases and 0 bases, there was a span of 16 bases. The CDR3 runs to 18 residues. Germline V gene lookup returns CDR1 SGHRS and CDR2 YFSETQ. Here the CDR3 reads CASSLGFVSSYSYNEQFF. The CDR3 DNA sequence: TGCGCCAGCAGCTTGGGCTTTGTCAGCTCGTACTCCTACAATGAGCAGTTCTTC.

This clone was observed a single time. The V gene is TRBV2, the J gene TRBJ2-2, with D perhaps matching TRBD1 (6 bases). This CDR3 is 14 amino acids long. Looked up from germline, CDR1 is SNHLY and CDR2 is FYNNEI. The germline V and J ends were trimmed by 11 bases and 2 bases, with 15 bases remaining between them. In nucleotides, the CDR3 is TGTGCCGGCGGAGGACAGATAAACACCGGGGAGCTGTTTTTT. This sequence encodes CAGGGQINTGELFF.

The chain employs TRBV28 and TRBJ2-5; TRBD2 is a possible D gene (5 bases). CDR1 MDHEN and CDR2 SYDVKM come from the germline V gene. V lost 6 bases and J 3 bases, leaving 20 bases between the germline ends. The CDR3 extends over 16 amino acids. CDR3 DNA sequence: TGTGCCAGCAGCCTAAGCGTAGGGTGGAGGAAAGAGACCCAGTACTTC. This gives the protein CASSLSVGWRKETQYF.

The chain carries TRBV27 and TRBJ1-5; 7 bases are a match to TRBD1. Germline-derived CDR1 and CDR2 are MNHEY and SMNVEV (reference sequence). This CDR3 is 13 amino acids long. V was pared by 6 bases and J by 6 bases, with 5 bases of the junction left unmatched. The DNA of the CDR3 is TGTGCCAGCAGAAAGACAGGGACTCAGCCCCAGCATTTT. Protein product: CASRKTGTQPQHF.